Listed below are T cell receptor beta chains from one sample, sequenced in a study of cytomegalovirus exposure and HLA in healthy donors. TCRdb's copy holds only in-frame clones and misses some; the assay was immunoSEQ multiplex PCR. The table lists approximately 200,000 clones, around 83% of them singletons. The source material was PBMCs. The receptor set was obtained from a woman aged 25 to 39 in good health and CMV-seropositive. Both conserved end residues are part of each CDR3. Fields, in order: J gene, V gene, clone size, D gene, CDR3 protein, CDR3 DNA. D genes are given only for firm matches. Where a row states a size, it is once, few, many or the class of an expanded clone; other rows omit it.

>TRBJ2-1|TRBV19|-|TRBD1
CASSNRGGYNEQFF
TGTGCCAGTAGTAACAGGGGTGGTTACAATGAGCAGTTCTTC
>TRBJ1-2|TRBV6-1|-|TRBD1
CATEDRTYGYTF
TGTGCCACCGAGGACAGGACCTATGGCTACACCTTC
>TRBJ2-1|TRBV2|-|TRBD1
CASKTGGVDEQFF
TGTGCCAGCAAGACAGGGGGAGTTGATGAGCAGTTCTTC
>TRBJ2-1|TRBV27|-|-
CASKRGLAVNEQFF
TGTGCCAGCAAAAGGGGACTCGCCGTTAATGAGCAGTTCTTC
>TRBJ2-7|TRBV19|-|TRBD2
CASSRSGTINQYEQYF
TGTGCCAGTAGTAGATCCGGGACTATCAACCAATACGAGCAGTACTTC
>TRBJ2-5|TRBV14|-|-
CASSQAHAGLPKTQYF
TGTGCCAGCAGCCAAGCGCACGCGGGACTGCCAAAGACCCAGTACTTC
>TRBJ2-7|TRBV10-3|once|TRBD2
CAISEGGLAVSYEQYF
TGTGCCATCAGTGAGGGTGGACTAGCGGTATCCTACGAGCAGTACTTC
>TRBJ1-2|TRBV28|once|TRBD1
CASRSTGVYGYTF
TGTGCCAGCAGGTCGACAGGGGTCTATGGCTACACCTTC
>TRBJ2-1|TRBV5-6|-|-
CASSLARFNEQFF
TGTGCCAGCAGCTTGGCGCGATTCAATGAGCAGTTCTTC
>TRBJ2-2|TRBV9|-|-
CASSVAGLLNTGELFF
TGTGCCAGCAGCGTAGCCGGACTCTTGAACACCGGGGAGCTGTTTTTT
>TRBJ2-7|TRBV13|-|-
CASSLRGLAYEQYF
TGTGCCAGCAGCTTAAGGGGACTTGCCTACGAGCAGTACTTC
>TRBJ2-7|TRBV7-8|-|TRBD2
CASSSPSGRALLEQYF
TGTGCCAGCAGCTCTCCTAGCGGGAGGGCCCTTCTCGAGCAGTACTTC
>TRBJ2-3|TRBV30|once|TRBD1
CAWRKGTGGAGHQPQYF
TGTGCCTGGAGGAAAGGGACAGGGGGCGCGGGCCATCAGCCCCAGTATTTT
>TRBJ2-3|TRBV27|-|-
CASSFRASTDTQYF
TGTGCCAGCAGTTTTAGAGCAAGCACAGATACGCAGTATTTT
>TRBJ1-5|TRBV19|-|-
CASSIGLGLQPQHF
TGTGCCAGTAGTATTGGGCTCGGACTTCAGCCCCAGCATTTT
>TRBJ2-3|TRBV19|-|-
CASSNQGTDTQYF
TGTGCCAGTAGTAACCAGGGCACAGATACGCAGTATTTT
>TRBJ2-7|TRBV11-1|-|-
CASSRYFAEQYF
TGTGCCAGCAGCCGGTACTTCGCCGAGCAGTACTTC
>TRBJ1-2|TRBV6-6|few|-
CASSYSEGYGYTF
TGTGCCAGCAGTTACTCGGAGGGCTATGGCTACACCTTC
>TRBJ2-7|TRBV7-2|-|TRBD2
CASSLDSGSPYEQYF
TGTGCCAGCAGCTTAGATAGCGGGAGTCCCTACGAGCAGTACTTC
>TRBJ2-3|TRBV9|-|-
CASSVAGLNTDTQYF
TGTGCCAGCAGCGTAGCGGGACTTAACACAGATACGCAGTATTTT
>TRBJ2-5|TRBV20-1|-|-
CSAAQETQYF
TGCAGTGCCGCGCAAGAGACCCAGTACTTC
>TRBJ2-7|TRBV5-1|-|-
CASKTGDYEQYF
TGCGCCAGCAAAACAGGAGACTACGAGCAGTACTTC
>TRBJ1-1|TRBV28|-|-
CASIQRGNTEAFF
TGTGCCAGCATCCAAAGGGGGAACACTGAAGCTTTCTTT
>TRBJ2-1|TRBV7-9|-|TRBD2
CASTISLAGGGDEQFF
TGTGCCAGCACTATCTCTTTAGCGGGGGGTGGCGATGAGCAGTTCTTC